The text below deals with one TCR beta chain. Using immunoSEQ multiplex PCR, the repertoire was profiled, and TCRdb retains in-frame clones only, with some absent. The table has about 92,000 clones, roughly nine tenths seen once. The source of the sample is a study of T cell responses to AZD1222 COVID-19 vaccine. This CDR3 contains 15 residues. With V trimmed by 6 bases and J by 10 bases, 14 bases remained unmatched. Germline V gene data show CDR1 as MNHEY and CDR2 as SVGAGI. V gene TRBV6-5 combines with J gene TRBJ1-4, with 7 bases aligning to TRBD1. This TCR came from an adult in good health. Sequencing was performed on peripheral blood, taken on day 0 of AZD1222 vaccination. CDR3 sequence: CASSPRQGLQGKLFF. CDR3 coding DNA: TGTGCCAGCAGCCCCAGACAGGGTCTGCAAGGAAAACTGTTTTTT.